The subject of this entry is one T cell receptor (beta chain). The antigen remains unidentified. TCRdb ran MiXCR on the 5' RACE reads and lists one entry per CDR3 protein. The sample lists approximately 200,000 distinct CDR3 sequences; over 10% were seen once. This sample is drawn from a study of CD8 T cells in ankylosing spondylitis. The CDR3 spans 14 residues. Germline trimming cut 3 bases from V and 5 bases from J; bases unmatched to any gene: 6. Germline V lookup: CDR1 SGHDN, CDR2 FVKESK. Study-wide points: Both synovial fluid and blood in reactive arthritis had previously been reported to carry some motif variants. What appeared characteristic of ankylosing spondylitis blood was a TCR beta motif of fewer than ten highly homologous variants. Peripheral blood samples showed relatively rare disease-linked clones, and these clones were CD8+.

The specimen was blood, either unsorted or a sorted T cell fraction (not recorded which). The rearrangement links TRBV14 to TRBJ2-7; 8 bases agree with TRBD1. This sequence originates from a female donor with ankylosing spondylitis or in good health (not recorded which). CDR3 loop: CASSHPGQVDEQYF. DNA for the CDR3: TGTGCCAGCAGCCACCCGGGACAGGTCGACGAGCAGTACTTC. The variable domain in full, completed from reference TRBV14 and TRBJ2-7, reads EAGVTQFPSHSVIEKGQTVTLRCDPISGHDNLYWYRRVMGKEIKFLLHFVKESKQDESGMPNNRFLAERTGGTYSTLKVQPAELEDSGVYFCASSHPGQVDEQYFGPGTRLTVT.